These T cell receptor beta chains were read from a single sample in a study of cytomegalovirus exposure and HLA in healthy donors. Repertoires were generated with immunoSEQ multiplex PCR, while TCRdb's copy carries only in-frame clones and drops some. This table has about 160,000 clones, roughly 80% appearing once. Specimen: PBMCs. The receptors shown here come from a man aged 30-40 years in good health and CMV-seronegative. CDR3s include the opening cysteine and the closing phenylalanine or tryptophan. A D gene is named only where the DNA matches it firmly. Size values are once, few and many counts, or a class for expanded clones, and some rows have none.

abundance: .
j_gene: TRBJ2-3
v_gene: TRBV7-8
d_gene: .
CDR3aa: CASLSERTQYF
CDR3nt: TGTGCCAGCTTGTCAGAACGAACGCAGTATTTT

abundance: .
j_gene: TRBJ1-1
v_gene: TRBV9
d_gene: TRBD1
CDR3aa: CASSAGTGGSYTEAFF
CDR3nt: TGTGCCAGCAGCGCCGGGACAGGGGGTTCGTACACTGAAGCTTTCTTT

abundance: .
j_gene: TRBJ1-2
v_gene: TRBV6-5
d_gene: .
CDR3aa: CASSYSSGGACTF
CDR3nt: TGTGCCAGCAGTTACTCGAGCGGGGGCGCGTGCACCTTC

abundance: .
j_gene: TRBJ2-1
v_gene: TRBV6-5
d_gene: .
CDR3aa: CASRRGSSYNEQFF
CDR3nt: TGTGCCAGCAGGCGGGGCAGCTCCTACAATGAGCAGTTCTTC

abundance: .
j_gene: TRBJ2-1
v_gene: TRBV27
d_gene: TRBD1
CDR3aa: CARRDRATFNEQFF
CDR3nt: TGTGCCAGAAGAGACAGGGCCACCTTCAATGAGCAGTTCTTC

abundance: .
j_gene: TRBJ1-4
v_gene: TRBV4-3
d_gene: TRBD1
CDR3aa: CASSRTGATNEKLFF
CDR3nt: TGCGCCAGCAGCCGAACAGGGGCAACTAATGAAAAACTGTTTTTT

abundance: .
j_gene: TRBJ2-5
v_gene: TRBV6-5
d_gene: TRBD1
CDR3aa: CASSTRTGGRETQYF
CDR3nt: TGTGCCAGCAGTACTCGGACAGGGGGCAGGGAGACCCAGTACTTC

abundance: once
j_gene: TRBJ2-5
v_gene: TRBV25-1
d_gene: TRBD2
CDR3aa: CASSEGLAALQETQYF
CDR3nt: TGTGCCAGCAGTGAGGGGCTAGCGGCACTGCAAGAGACCCAGTACTTC

abundance: few
j_gene: TRBJ1-4
v_gene: TRBV5-5
d_gene: TRBD1
CDR3aa: CASSRQGTNEKLFF
CDR3nt: TGTGCCAGCAGCCGACAGGGGACTAATGAAAAACTGTTTTTT

abundance: few
j_gene: TRBJ2-1
v_gene: TRBV5-5
d_gene: .
CDR3aa: CASSLSNLGSRTPYRDEQFF
CDR3nt: TGTGCCAGCAGCTTGTCCAATCTCGGGTCCCGAACCCCTTATCGGGATGAGCAGTTCTTC

abundance: .
j_gene: TRBJ1-2
v_gene: TRBV30
d_gene: TRBD1
CDR3aa: CAWSLTGNYGYTF
CDR3nt: TGTGCCTGGAGTTTGACAGGGAACTATGGCTACACCTTC

abundance: .
j_gene: TRBJ2-3
v_gene: TRBV5-6
d_gene: .
CDR3aa: CASSLIGGNTDTQYF
CDR3nt: TGTGCCAGCAGCTTAATCGGGGGAAACACAGATACGCAGTATTTT

abundance: .
j_gene: TRBJ2-6
v_gene: TRBV30
d_gene: TRBD2
CDR3aa: CAWRKIAGGPRGANVLTF
CDR3nt: TGTGCCTGGAGAAAAATAGCGGGTGGCCCGCGGGGGGCCAACGTCCTGACTTTC

abundance: few
j_gene: TRBJ1-1
v_gene: TRBV25-1
d_gene: .
CDR3aa: CASSEYRNTEAFF
CDR3nt: TGTGCCAGCAGTGAATATAGGAACACTGAAGCTTTCTTT

abundance: .
j_gene: TRBJ2-7
v_gene: TRBV7-9
d_gene: TRBD1
CDR3aa: CASRGTGDPYEQYF
CDR3nt: TGTGCCAGCAGGGGGACAGGGGACCCCTACGAGCAGTACTTC

abundance: .
j_gene: TRBJ2-7
v_gene: TRBV11-3
d_gene: TRBD2
CDR3aa: CASSLESGGEYEQYF
CDR3nt: TGTGCCAGCAGCCTAGAGAGCGGGGGGGAATACGAGCAGTACTTC

abundance: .
j_gene: TRBJ1-5
v_gene: TRBV15
d_gene: TRBD1
CDR3aa: CATSRGRGDRVEQSNQPQHF
CDR3nt: TGTGCCACCAGCAGAGGCCGTGGGGACAGGGTGGAGCAGAGCAATCAGCCCCAGCATTTT

abundance: .
j_gene: TRBJ2-2
v_gene: TRBV19
d_gene: TRBD1
CDR3aa: CASSIRRDRGPGELFF
CDR3nt: TGTGCCAGTAGTATTCGGCGGGACAGGGGGCCGGGGGAGCTGTTTTTT

abundance: .
j_gene: TRBJ2-3
v_gene: TRBV4-2
d_gene: TRBD2
CDR3aa: CASSQSTSGRGADTQYF
CDR3nt: TGTGCCAGCAGCCAATCGACTAGCGGGAGGGGGGCAGATACGCAGTATTTT

abundance: .
j_gene: TRBJ2-3
v_gene: TRBV5-1
d_gene: .
CDR3aa: CASRTSSRISTDTQYF
CDR3nt: TGCGCCAGCAGGACCTCGAGCAGGATTAGCACAGATACGCAGTATTTT

abundance: .
j_gene: TRBJ2-4
v_gene: TRBV19
d_gene: TRBD2
CDR3aa: CATRLAGGTNIQYF
CDR3nt: TGTGCCACCCGACTAGCGGGAGGGACGAACATTCAGTACTTC

abundance: .
j_gene: TRBJ1-1
v_gene: TRBV6-5
d_gene: .
CDR3aa: CASIALNTEAFF
CDR3nt: TGTGCCAGCATCGCACTAAACACTGAAGCTTTCTTT

abundance: .
j_gene: TRBJ2-1
v_gene: TRBV12-5
d_gene: TRBD2
CDR3aa: CASGPWGSGRTGEQFF
CDR3nt: TGTGCTAGTGGCCCCTGGGGTAGCGGGAGGACCGGTGAGCAGTTCTTC

abundance: few
j_gene: TRBJ2-7
v_gene: TRBV19
d_gene: TRBD1
CDR3aa: CASSIRRTGGDEQYF
CDR3nt: TGTGCCAGTAGTATACGGAGGACAGGGGGCGACGAGCAGTACTTC

abundance: .
j_gene: TRBJ2-2
v_gene: TRBV10-3
d_gene: TRBD1
CDR3aa: CAIRIGQGTGELFF
CDR3nt: TGTGCCATCAGGATTGGACAGGGCACCGGGGAGCTGTTTTTT

abundance: .
j_gene: TRBJ1-5
v_gene: TRBV5-1
d_gene: .
CDR3aa: CASSLSGMDNQPQHF
CDR3nt: TGCGCCAGCAGCTTGTCAGGGATGGACAATCAGCCCCAGCATTTT

abundance: .
j_gene: TRBJ1-2
v_gene: TRBV30
d_gene: .
CDR3aa: CAWARGNGGGYTF
CDR3nt: TGTGCCTGGGCGCGTGGGAACGGGGGTGGCTACACCTTC

abundance: .
j_gene: TRBJ1-4
v_gene: TRBV7-6
d_gene: .
CDR3aa: CASSLAGAGRLLFF
CDR3nt: TGTGCCAGCAGCTTAGCAGGGGCGGGGAGGCTACTGTTTTTT

abundance: .
j_gene: TRBJ2-7
v_gene: TRBV13
d_gene: TRBD2
CDR3aa: CASSLSSGTSYEQYF
CDR3nt: TGTGCCAGCAGCTTGAGTAGCGGGACGTCCTACGAGCAGTACTTC

abundance: .
j_gene: TRBJ2-1
v_gene: TRBV11-2
d_gene: TRBD2
CDR3aa: CASSRTGGPWEQFF
CDR3nt: TGTGCCAGCAGTAGGACGGGAGGGCCCTGGGAGCAGTTCTTC

abundance: .
j_gene: TRBJ2-7
v_gene: TRBV6-1
d_gene: .
CDR3aa: CASSVGLDGSYEQYF
CDR3nt: TGTGCCAGCAGTGTTGGACTTGACGGCTCCTACGAGCAGTACTTC

abundance: few
j_gene: TRBJ2-1
v_gene: TRBV4-3
d_gene: TRBD1
CDR3aa: CASSQDRGLLNEQFF
CDR3nt: TGCGCCAGCAGCCAAGACAGGGGGCTGCTTAATGAGCAGTTCTTC

abundance: .
j_gene: TRBJ2-5
v_gene: TRBV7-6
d_gene: .
CDR3aa: CASSLTGTQYF
CDR3nt: TGTGCCAGCAGCTTGACAGGGACCCAGTACTTC

abundance: .
j_gene: TRBJ2-1
v_gene: TRBV30
d_gene: TRBD2
CDR3aa: CAWSAGGLAGNNEQFF
CDR3nt: TGTGCCTGGAGTGCCGGGGGACTAGCGGGGAACAATGAGCAGTTCTTC

abundance: .
j_gene: TRBJ2-2
v_gene: TRBV11-3
d_gene: .
CDR3aa: CASSLVQDTGELFF
CDR3nt: TGTGCCAGCAGCTTAGTACAGGACACCGGGGAGCTGTTTTTT

abundance: once
j_gene: TRBJ2-7
v_gene: TRBV19
d_gene: TRBD1
CDR3aa: CASSYTGGYEQYF
CDR3nt: TGTGCCAGTAGTTATACAGGGGGCTACGAGCAGTACTTC

abundance: .
j_gene: TRBJ1-1
v_gene: TRBV11-2
d_gene: TRBD1
CDR3aa: CASSFTSGGTEAFF
CDR3nt: TGTGCCAGCAGCTTTACTTCAGGGGGCACTGAAGCTTTCTTT

abundance: .
j_gene: TRBJ1-6
v_gene: TRBV14
d_gene: TRBD1
CDR3aa: CASSQPQGAVNSPLHF
CDR3nt: TGTGCCAGCAGCCAACCCCAGGGGGCGGTAAATTCACCCCTCCACTTT

abundance: .
j_gene: TRBJ1-1
v_gene: TRBV6-5
d_gene: .
CDR3aa: CASSYRRGVSNTEAFF
CDR3nt: TGTGCCAGCAGTTACCGTAGGGGCGTATCGAACACTGAAGCTTTCTTT

abundance: .
j_gene: TRBJ1-5
v_gene: TRBV7-2
d_gene: TRBD1
CDR3aa: CASSLGGDREQPQHF
CDR3nt: TGTGCCAGCAGCTTAGGCGGGGACAGGGAACAGCCCCAGCATTTT

abundance: .
j_gene: TRBJ1-2
v_gene: TRBV7-3
d_gene: TRBD1
CDR3aa: CASSEQGYGYTF
CDR3nt: TGTGCCAGCAGCGAACAGGGGTATGGCTACACCTTC

abundance: .
j_gene: TRBJ1-4
v_gene: TRBV7-9
d_gene: TRBD1
CDR3aa: CASSLDPGQGKEKLFF
CDR3nt: TGTGCCAGCAGCTTAGACCCGGGACAGGGGAAAGAAAAACTGTTTTTT

abundance: .
j_gene: TRBJ2-7
v_gene: TRBV5-1
d_gene: TRBD1
CDR3aa: CASSQGTGSQEQYF
CDR3nt: TGCGCCAGCAGCCAAGGGACAGGGTCTCAAGAGCAGTACTTC

abundance: .
j_gene: TRBJ2-6
v_gene: TRBV2
d_gene: TRBD2
CDR3aa: CASMAGGGANVLTF
CDR3nt: TGTGCCAGCATGGCGGGGGGTGGGGCCAACGTCCTGACTTTC

abundance: .
j_gene: TRBJ2-7
v_gene: TRBV7-2
d_gene: TRBD1
CDR3aa: CASSLPGQGAYEQYF
CDR3nt: TGTGCCAGCAGCTTACCGGGACAGGGGGCGTACGAGCAGTACTTC

abundance: .
j_gene: TRBJ2-1
v_gene: TRBV18
d_gene: .
CDR3aa: CASSLTGNNEQFF
CDR3nt: TGTGCCAGCTCACTAACAGGGAACAATGAGCAGTTCTTC

abundance: few
j_gene: TRBJ1-2
v_gene: TRBV11-2
d_gene: .
CDR3aa: CASSLDIAANYGYTF
CDR3nt: TGTGCCAGCAGCTTAGATATCGCGGCAAACTATGGCTACACCTTC

abundance: .
j_gene: TRBJ2-7
v_gene: TRBV27
d_gene: .
CDR3aa: CASSYKQGNLYEQYF
CDR3nt: TGTGCCAGCAGTTACAAACAGGGTAACCTCTACGAGCAGTACTTC

abundance: .
j_gene: TRBJ1-2
v_gene: TRBV7-3
d_gene: .
CDR3aa: CASSTQGGYGYTF
CDR3nt: TGTGCCAGCAGCACACAGGGAGGGTATGGCTACACCTTC

abundance: .
j_gene: TRBJ2-5
v_gene: TRBV4-3
d_gene: TRBD2
CDR3aa: CASSQGLAGGVETQYF
CDR3nt: TGCGCCAGCAGCCAAGGACTAGCGGGGGGGGTAGAGACCCAGTACTTC

abundance: .
j_gene: TRBJ1-6
v_gene: TRBV2
d_gene: TRBD1
CDR3aa: CASSPPGQGYSPLHF
CDR3nt: TGTGCCAGCAGCCCTCCGGGACAGGGGTATTCACCCCTCCACTTT

abundance: few
j_gene: TRBJ2-7
v_gene: TRBV19
d_gene: .
CDR3aa: CASSSRAGDGHTYEQYF
CDR3nt: TGTGCCAGTAGTTCGAGAGCAGGGGATGGGCACACCTACGAGCAGTACTTC

abundance: .
j_gene: TRBJ2-3
v_gene: TRBV11-1
d_gene: .
CDR3aa: CASSYGQTSTDTQYF
CDR3nt: TGTGCCAGCAGCTACGGTCAGACAAGCACAGATACGCAGTATTTT

abundance: .
j_gene: TRBJ2-1
v_gene: TRBV21-1
d_gene: .
CDR3aa: CASSKVAGPCYNEQFF
CDR3nt: TGTGCCAGCAGCAAGGTAGCGGGGCCCTGCTACAATGAGCAGTTCTTC

abundance: .
j_gene: TRBJ1-6
v_gene: TRBV30
d_gene: .
CDR3aa: CAWSVLHNSPLHF
CDR3nt: TGTGCCTGGAGTGTACTCCATAATTCACCCCTCCACTTT

abundance: .
j_gene: TRBJ2-1
v_gene: TRBV4-3
d_gene: TRBD2
CDR3aa: CASSQRLASNEQFF
CDR3nt: TGCGCCAGCAGCCAACGACTAGCGAGCAATGAGCAGTTCTTC

abundance: once
j_gene: TRBJ1-4
v_gene: TRBV10-3
d_gene: TRBD1
CDR3aa: CAISEARGYEKLFF
CDR3nt: TGTGCCATCAGTGAGGCCAGGGGGTATGAAAAACTGTTTTTT

abundance: few
j_gene: TRBJ1-4
v_gene: TRBV14
d_gene: .
CDR3aa: CASSVRQATNEKLFF
CDR3nt: TGTGCCAGCAGCGTTAGACAGGCGACTAATGAAAAACTGTTTTTT